Listed below are T cell receptor beta chains from one sample, sequenced in a study of shared clonotypes between healthy human individuals. TCRdb keeps only in-frame clones here, not all; method: immunoSEQ multiplex PCR. The sample contains approximately 740,000 clones, 85% to 95% of which appear only once. The sequenced sample consisted of naive CD8+ T cells sorted from blood. The receptor set was obtained from a man between 25 and 39 years old in good health. Both conserved end residues are part of each CDR3. The D gene is left open where the match is weak. Some rows have no size entry. The others give once, few or many, or a class for an expanded clone.

-	TRBV5-4	TRBJ1-2	-	TGTGCCAGCAGCTTTGCCGACACTGTAAACTATGGCTACACCTTC	CASSFADTVNYGYTF
TRBD1	TRBV7-2	TRBJ1-5	-	TGTGCCAGCAGCTTGGGGACAGGGAATCAGCCCCAGCATTTT	CASSLGTGNQPQHF
TRBD2	TRBV10-1	TRBJ2-3	-	TGCGCCAGCAGTGATAAGGTAGCGGGAGCCGATACGCAGTATTTT	CASSDKVAGADTQYF
TRBD2	TRBV5-1	TRBJ2-3	-	TGCGCCAGCAGCTCCATGACTAGCGGGTACACAGATACGCAGTATTTT	CASSSMTSGYTDTQYF
TRBD2	TRBV27	TRBJ2-1	-	TGTGCCACTAGCTCGGGGGGGGGTGAGCAGTTCTTC	CATSSGGGEQFF
TRBD1	TRBV7-9	TRBJ2-7	-	TGTGCCAGCTCGACCGTGCAGACAGGGGGCGGCGAGCAGTACTTC	CASSTVQTGGGEQYF
TRBD1	TRBV29-1	TRBJ2-7	-	TGCAGCGTTCTAGCCTCGGACAGGGCTCAAGAGCAGTACTTC	CSVLASDRAQEQYF
-	TRBV5-7	TRBJ2-2	-	TGTGCCAGCAGCTTGGCAGGGACGAACACCGGGGAGCTGTTTTTT	CASSLAGTNTGELFF
-	TRBV6-1	TRBJ1-3	-	TGTGCCAGCAGGGGGGGGAACACCATATATTTT	CASRGGNTIYF
-	TRBV28	TRBJ2-7	-	TGTGCCAGCAGCCTGAACTCCTACGAGCAGTACTTC	CASSLNSYEQYF
-	TRBV4-1	TRBJ1-1	-	TGCGCCAGCAACCAGGGGAATACTGAAGCTTTCTTT	CASNQGNTEAFF
-	TRBV29-1	TRBJ2-7	-	TGCAGCGTTGAAGAGGGAACTAGCTCCTACGAGCAGTACTTC	CSVEEGTSSYEQYF
TRBD2	TRBV10-3	TRBJ2-7	once	TGTGCCATCAGTGAGTCGTGGACTAGCGGGAGGCACGAGCAGTACTTC	CAISESWTSGRHEQYF
-	TRBV2	TRBJ2-5	once	TGTGCCAGCATGGGGGGCACCCAAGAGACCCAGTACTTC	CASMGGTQETQYF
TRBD1	TRBV23-1	TRBJ1-5	once	TGCGCCAGCAGCCCGACAGGGGATTCCAATCAGCCCCAGCATTTT	CASSPTGDSNQPQHF
-	TRBV27	TRBJ2-2	-	TGTGCCTCCAAGGAGGGCGGCGGGGAGCTGTTTTTT	CASKEGGGELFF
-	TRBV4-1	TRBJ1-1	-	TGCGCCAGCAGCGTGGGAACAGGCTCCAACACTGAAGCTTTCTTT	CASSVGTGSNTEAFF
-	TRBV7-9	TRBJ1-1	-	TGTGCCAGCAGCTTAATAAAGGGGGAGCACACTGAAGCTTTCTTT	CASSLIKGEHTEAFF
TRBD2	TRBV5-6	TRBJ2-7	-	TGTGCCAGCAGCTTGGCTCTAGCGGGAGGCTCCCACTACGAGCAGTACTTC	CASSLALAGGSHYEQYF
TRBD2	TRBV28	TRBJ2-2	-	TGTGCCAGCGGTTGGGAACTAGCGGGATTCACCGGGGAGCTGTTTTTT	CASGWELAGFTGELFF
TRBD1	TRBV5-4	TRBJ1-1	-	TGTGCCAGCAGCCCCCGTGGGACAGGTCGACTGAACACTGAAGCTTTCTTT	CASSPRGTGRLNTEAFF
-	TRBV7-9	TRBJ2-3	-	TGTGCCAGCAGCTTAGTCACGATGGGAGATACGCAGTATTTT	CASSLVTMGDTQYF
-	TRBV7-6	TRBJ2-7	-	TGTGCCAGCAGCTTAGGGGAAGACAGCTACGAGCAGTACTTC	CASSLGEDSYEQYF
-	TRBV6-4	TRBJ1-2	few	TGTGCCAGCAGCCAAATTTGGACCGATGTGGACTATGGCTACACCTTC	CASSQIWTDVDYGYTF
TRBD2	TRBV4-1	TRBJ2-3	-	TGCGCCAGCAGCCAAGTGGGACTATCAGATACGCAGTATTTT	CASSQVGLSDTQYF
-	TRBV14	TRBJ2-7	-	TGTGCCAGCAGCCAAGGGCTCGGGGGGCCCAATTTTGTGCAGTACTTC	CASSQGLGGPNFVQYF
TRBD1	TRBV6-6	TRBJ1-1	-	TGTGCCAGCAGCCCCGGGACAGGGAACACTGAAGCTTTCTTT	CASSPGTGNTEAFF
TRBD1	TRBV27	TRBJ2-7	-	TGTGCCAGCACCCAGGGGACAGGGTCTCGAGAGCAGTACTTC	CASTQGTGSREQYF
-	TRBV28	TRBJ2-3	-	TGTGCCAGCAGTTTGTCGGATACGCAGTATTTT	CASSLSDTQYF
-	TRBV6-6	TRBJ2-1	-	TGTGCCAGCAGTTACTCTTCAGAGCTTGAGCAGTTCTTC	CASSYSSELEQFF
-	TRBV18	TRBJ1-1	-	TGTGCCAGCTCACCACCTTTCGGGGATGAAGCTTTCTTT	CASSPPFGDEAFF
-	TRBV5-5	TRBJ2-1	-	TGTGCCAGCAGCTTGGGGCTGTACTACAATGAGCAGTTCTTC	CASSLGLYYNEQFF
-	TRBV9	TRBJ2-3	-	TGTGCCAGCAGCGTAGAGTTCTCTAGCACAGATACGCAGTATTTT	CASSVEFSSTDTQYF
-	TRBV29-1	TRBJ2-7	-	TGCAGCGTTGAAGGAGCTAGCCAGACCTACGAGCAGTACTTC	CSVEGASQTYEQYF
-	TRBV5-1	TRBJ2-1	-	TGCGCCAGCAGCTTGGAAGCGGAGATTTACTCCTACAATGAGCAGTTCTTC	CASSLEAEIYSYNEQFF
TRBD2	TRBV13	TRBJ2-7	-	TGTGCCAGCAGCCCGCCGGCGGGAGGGTTCTACGAGCAGTACTTC	CASSPPAGGFYEQYF
TRBD1	TRBV7-9	TRBJ2-1	-	TGTGCCAGCAGCTTAGGGACAGGGTACGGGGATAATAATGAGCAGTTCTTC	CASSLGTGYGDNNEQFF
-	TRBV27	TRBJ2-1	-	TGTGCCAGCAGTTTAGGGATTGGGGGCGGCAATGAGCAGTTCTTC	CASSLGIGGGNEQFF
-	TRBV7-2	TRBJ2-7	-	TGTGCCAGCAGCTTATCGGTTAGGGCGTCCTACGAGCAGTACTTC	CASSLSVRASYEQYF
TRBD2	TRBV7-6	TRBJ2-1	-	TGTGCCAGCAGCTTTAGGGGGACTAGCGGGAGTAGCTACAATGAGCAGTTCTTC	CASSFRGTSGSSYNEQFF
-	TRBV11-3	TRBJ2-2	-	TGTGCCAGCAGCCATAGGGACCGCAACACCGGGGAGCTGTTTTTT	CASSHRDRNTGELFF
-	TRBV4-1	TRBJ2-1	once	TGCGCCAGCAGCCAGACGGGTGATGAGCAGTTCTTC	CASSQTGDEQFF
-	TRBV11-1	TRBJ2-7	-	TGTGCCAGCAGCTCCTCTGGAGCCGGAGCCAGTCCGGGGGAGCAGTACTTC	CASSSSGAGASPGEQYF
-	TRBV7-9	TRBJ2-1	-	TGTGCCAGCAGCTTAGGTCCGGCCTCCTACAATGAGCAGTTCTTC	CASSLGPASYNEQFF
-	TRBV4-1	TRBJ2-7	once	TGCGCCAGCAGCCAAGGGGCCCTAACAAACGAGCAGTACTTC	CASSQGALTNEQYF
TRBD2	TRBV27	TRBJ2-7	-	TGTGCCAGCAGTTCGGGGACTAGCGGGAGTAATGAGCAGTACTTC	CASSSGTSGSNEQYF
-	TRBV7-9	TRBJ2-1	-	TGTGCCAGCAGCTTAGGCGGACTCTACAATGAGCAGTTCTTC	CASSLGGLYNEQFF
-	TRBV29-1	TRBJ2-1	-	TGCAGCGTTGAAGGCGGGGAAGGGAGCTCCTACAATGAGCAGTTCTTC	CSVEGGEGSSYNEQFF
TRBD2	TRBV6-5	TRBJ2-3	-	TGTGCCAGCAGTTACTCGACTAGCGGGAGTTTAGATACGCAGTATTTT	CASSYSTSGSLDTQYF
-	TRBV27	TRBJ2-7	-	TGTGCCAGCAGTGCCCTCTCATCGGGAGTCGGTTTCTACGAGCAGTACTTC	CASSALSSGVGFYEQYF
-	TRBV27	TRBJ2-3	-	TGTGCCAGCAGTCTCCTTCGGACACCCCCCACAGATACGCAGTATTTT	CASSLLRTPPTDTQYF
-	TRBV29-1	TRBJ2-2	-	TGCAGCGTTGTTCAGCCGAACACCGGGGAGCTGTTTTTT	CSVVQPNTGELFF
-	TRBV27	TRBJ2-1	-	TGTGCCAGCAGTCATGGCGGTTATAGCTCCTACAATGAGCAGTTCTTC	CASSHGGYSSYNEQFF
-	TRBV7-3	TRBJ2-7	-	TGTGCCAGCAGCCAAGGCGGTGGGATGGGCTACGAGCAGTACTTC	CASSQGGGMGYEQYF
-	TRBV5-8	TRBJ2-2	-	TGTGCCAGCAGCTCTTCATGGGACGGGAGGAACACCGGGGAGCTGTTTTTT	CASSSSWDGRNTGELFF
-	TRBV7-9	TRBJ2-6	-	TGTGCCAGCAGTGAGGGGCGGGCCAACGTCCTGACTTTC	CASSEGRANVLTF
-	TRBV15	TRBJ2-6	-	TGTGCCACCAGCCGCGGGGCCAAATTGGACTCTGGGGCCAACGTCCTGACTTTC	CATSRGAKLDSGANVLTF
-	TRBV7-9	TRBJ1-4	-	TGTGCCAGCAGCTTGCCTCCGGGAAGGGGGGATGAAAAACTGTTTTTT	CASSLPPGRGDEKLFF
-	TRBV15	TRBJ2-1	-	TGTGCCACCAGCAGAGATTCGGGGCCCCCCGCTACGTTCTTC	CATSRDSGPPATFF